This paragraph reports one T cell receptor (beta chain). These data originate in a study of PD-L1 blockade in urothelial cancer. This CDR3 is 15 amino acids long. Germline values: CDR1 SGHVS, CDR2 FNYEAQ. J was trimmed by 7 bases and V by 6 bases; bases with no gene match: 10. Data came from immunoSEQ multiplex PCR; TCRdb stores just in-frame clones and leaves some out. The sample carries under 95,000 clones, roughly 84% recorded once. The time point denotes: pretreatment peripheral blood. V gene TRBV7-6 combines with J gene TRBJ2-1; 9 nucleotides match TRBD1. This sample comprised PBMCs, obtained around atezolizumab (anti-PD-L1) treatment. This receptor was identified in a man aged 55-75 years with urothelial cancer. CDR3 protein: CASRRAGTGSNEQFF. The CDR3 region has the DNA TGTGCCAGCAGACGAGCCGGGACAGGGTCGAATGAGCAGTTCTTC.